Listed below are T cell receptor beta chains from one sample, sequenced in a study of neurological immune-mediated disorders. TCRdb ran MiXCR on the 5' RACE reads and lists one entry per CDR3 protein. This table has roughly 50,000 distinct CDR3 sequences, about a tenth appearing once. The sample comprised PBMCs. These receptors were obtained from a man between 65 and 80 years old with HTLV-1-associated myelopathy (HAM/TSP). Each CDR3 is given with its conserved first and last residue. Each record gives: V gene, D gene, J gene, clone size, CDR3 protein, CDR3 DNA. A D gene is named only where the DNA matches it firmly. Each size is once, few, many, or a class for an expanded clone.

v_call: TRBV7-2
d_call: NA
j_call: TRBJ1-1
clone_size: many
cdr3_aa: CASSSSGRGTEAFF
cdr3_nt: TGTGCCAGCAGCTCTAGCGGCAGGGGTACTGAAGCTTTCTTT

v_call: TRBV4-1
d_call: TRBD2
j_call: TRBJ2-3
clone_size: many
cdr3_aa: CASSQSSGRIADTQYF
cdr3_nt: TGCGCCAGCAGCCAATCTAGCGGGAGGATCGCGGATACGCAGTATTTT

v_call: TRBV7-3
d_call: TRBD1
j_call: TRBJ2-5
clone_size: many
cdr3_aa: CASSADRAETQYF
cdr3_nt: TGTGCCAGCAGCGCCGACAGGGCAGAGACCCAGTACTTC

v_call: TRBV9
d_call: TRBD1
j_call: TRBJ1-2
clone_size: many
cdr3_aa: CASSVGRWGQGWTRYTF
cdr3_nt: TGTGCCAGCAGCGTAGGGCGTTGGGGACAGGGATGGACTCGCTACACCTTC

v_call: TRBV5-1
d_call: NA
j_call: TRBJ2-7
clone_size: few
cdr3_aa: CASSAEMPREQYF
cdr3_nt: TGCGCCAGCAGCGCGGAGATGCCGCGGGAGCAGTACTTC

v_call: TRBV20-1
d_call: TRBD2
j_call: TRBJ2-1
clone_size: many
cdr3_aa: CSATTSGRGGYNEQFF
cdr3_nt: TGCAGTGCTACGACTAGCGGGAGGGGGGGGTACAATGAGCAGTTCTTC

v_call: TRBV5-6
d_call: NA
j_call: TRBJ1-6
clone_size: many
cdr3_aa: CASSLEAGFGSPLHF
cdr3_nt: TGTGCCAGCAGCTTGGAGGCGGGTTTTGGATCACCCCTCCACTTT

v_call: TRBV4-2
d_call: TRBD1
j_call: TRBJ2-4
clone_size: many
cdr3_aa: CASSQEEGQGANIQYF
cdr3_nt: TGTGCCAGCAGCCAAGAGGAGGGACAGGGGGCAAACATTCAGTACTTC

v_call: TRBV5-4
d_call: NA
j_call: TRBJ2-1
clone_size: many
cdr3_aa: CASSLNGGYNEQFF
cdr3_nt: TGTGCCAGCAGCTTGAATGGGGGTTACAATGAGCAGTTCTTC

v_call: TRBV12-3/TRBV12-4
d_call: NA
j_call: TRBJ1-2
clone_size: many
cdr3_aa: CASLKRQVANYGYTF
cdr3_nt: TGTGCCAGCCTAAAAAGACAGGTAGCTAACTATGGCTACACCTTC

v_call: TRBV9
d_call: NA
j_call: TRBJ2-3
clone_size: many
cdr3_aa: CASSVDSPDTQYF
cdr3_nt: TGTGCCAGCAGCGTAGATTCCCCAGATACGCAGTATTTT

v_call: TRBV28
d_call: NA
j_call: TRBJ1-3
clone_size: many
cdr3_aa: CASRGNTIYF
cdr3_nt: TGTGCCAGCAGGGGAAACACCATATATTTT

v_call: TRBV5-1
d_call: NA
j_call: TRBJ2-1
clone_size: many
cdr3_aa: CASSLGLARNNEQFF
cdr3_nt: TGCGCCAGCAGCTTGGGGCTAGCGAGGAACAATGAGCAGTTCTTC

v_call: TRBV20-1
d_call: TRBD2
j_call: TRBJ2-1
clone_size: many
cdr3_aa: CSAREEKREGSYNEQFF
cdr3_nt: TGCAGTGCTAGAGAGGAAAAGCGGGAGGGCTCCTACAATGAGCAGTTCTTC

v_call: TRBV25-1
d_call: NA
j_call: TRBJ1-2
clone_size: many
cdr3_aa: CASSEAVQGYTF
cdr3_nt: TGTGCCAGCAGTGAGGCAGTCCAAGGCTACACCTTC

v_call: TRBV5-1
d_call: NA
j_call: TRBJ2-3
clone_size: many
cdr3_aa: CASSLDRSPDTQYF
cdr3_nt: TGCGCCAGCAGCTTGGACAGGTCCCCAGATACGCAGTATTTT

v_call: TRBV3-1
d_call: NA
j_call: TRBJ2-2
clone_size: many
cdr3_aa: CASSRGGNTGELFF
cdr3_nt: TGTGCCAGCAGCCGAGGGGGAAACACCGGGGAGCTGTTTTTT

v_call: TRBV7-2
d_call: NA
j_call: TRBJ1-5
clone_size: many
cdr3_aa: CASSLESNQPQHF
cdr3_nt: TGTGCCAGCAGCTTAGAGAGCAATCAGCCCCAGCATTTT

v_call: TRBV19
d_call: NA
j_call: TRBJ2-2
clone_size: many
cdr3_aa: CASRTPLNTGELFF
cdr3_nt: TGTGCCAGTCGAACTCCCCTGAACACCGGGGAGCTGTTTTTT

v_call: TRBV5-1
d_call: NA
j_call: TRBJ2-7
clone_size: many
cdr3_aa: CASSFQGGGQYYEQYF
cdr3_nt: TGCGCCAGCAGCTTTCAGGGGGGAGGACAATACTACGAGCAGTACTTC

v_call: TRBV5-1
d_call: TRBD1
j_call: TRBJ1-2
clone_size: many
cdr3_aa: CASSLQGAHGYTF
cdr3_nt: TGCGCCAGCAGCTTACAGGGGGCGCACGGCTACACCTTC

v_call: TRBV7-9
d_call: NA
j_call: TRBJ1-1
clone_size: many
cdr3_aa: CASSLGGATEAFF
cdr3_nt: TGTGCCAGCAGCTTAGGAGGGGCGACTGAAGCTTTCTTT

v_call: TRBV7-9
d_call: NA
j_call: TRBJ2-7
clone_size: many
cdr3_aa: CASSSTSRGSSYEQYF
cdr3_nt: TGTGCCAGCAGCTCCACTAGCCGAGGAAGCTCCTACGAGCAGTACTTC

v_call: TRBV6-2/TRBV6-3
d_call: NA
j_call: TRBJ2-5
clone_size: many
cdr3_aa: CASSSGWGKTQYF
cdr3_nt: TGTGCCAGCAGTTCAGGGTGGGGAAAGACCCAGTACTTC

v_call: TRBV12-3/TRBV12-4
d_call: TRBD1
j_call: TRBJ2-1
clone_size: medium-sized
cdr3_aa: CASSLVGQGPANQQFF
cdr3_nt: TGTGCCAGCAGTTTAGTGGGACAGGGGCCGGCCAATCAGCAGTTCTTC

v_call: TRBV7-2
d_call: TRBD2
j_call: TRBJ2-3
clone_size: many
cdr3_aa: CASSLAGLAGADTQYF
cdr3_nt: TGTGCCAGCAGCTTAGCGGGACTAGCGGGAGCCGATACGCAGTATTTT

v_call: TRBV25-1
d_call: NA
j_call: TRBJ2-1
clone_size: many
cdr3_aa: CASSVGPNEQFF
cdr3_nt: TGTGCCAGCAGTGTAGGGCCCAATGAGCAGTTCTTC